Listed below are T cell receptor beta chains from one sample, sequenced in a study of OX40 agonist ivuxolimab in advanced cancers. This table comes from immunoSEQ multiplex PCR, and its TCRdb copy is limited to in-frame clones, with some not included. The sample consists of tens of thousands of clones, 89% of them appearing once. The source material was CD4+ or CD8+ T cells sorted from blood, sampled in a trial of the OX40 agonist ivuxolimab. These TCRs come from an adult with an advanced solid tumor such as melanoma, head and neck, liver or kidney cancer. Both conserved end residues are part of each CDR3. D genes are given only for firm matches. Some rows mark clone size as missing; the rest say once, few, many or name a class of expanded clone.

size	V	D	J	DNA	CDR3
.	TRBV7-2	TRBD2	TRBJ2-1	TGTGCCAGCAGCGTCAGGAGGGAGGGCCCCGATGAGCAGTTCTTC	CASSVRREGPDEQFF
.	TRBV6-1	.	TRBJ1-5	TGTGCCAGCAGTAAGGGCAGGGCTTCGAATCAGCCCCAGCATTTT	CASSKGRASNQPQHF
.	TRBV11-3	.	TRBJ2-1	TGTGCCAGCAGCTTGGCTCTCAATGAGCAGTTCTTC	CASSLALNEQFF
.	TRBV5-4	TRBD2	TRBJ2-1	TGTGCCAGCAGCTTGGGCGGGGGTGCCAACAATGAGCAGTTCTTC	CASSLGGGANNEQFF
once	TRBV7-9	TRBD1	TRBJ1-3	TGTGCCAGCAGCCAAAAGGGACAGGGGACTGGAAACACCATATATTTT	CASSQKGQGTGNTIYF
.	TRBV4-3	.	TRBJ2-1	TGCGCCAGCAGCCAAGATAATCGCCCGAAGCAGTTCTTC	CASSQDNRPKQFF
.	TRBV5-4	TRBD1	TRBJ2-3	TGTGCCAGCAGCAGACAGGGCGCCACAGATACGCAGTATTTT	CASSRQGATDTQYF
.	TRBV18	TRBD2	TRBJ2-1	TGTGCCAGCTCACCATATATAGGGAGGGACAATGAGCAGTTCTTC	CASSPYIGRDNEQFF
.	TRBV7-7	TRBD2	TRBJ2-1	TGTGCTAGCAGCGCCGGGACTAGCGGGTACAATGAGCAGTTCTTC	CASSAGTSGYNEQFF
.	TRBV18	.	TRBJ1-3	TGTGCCAGTTCCCGGAGGGGGAACGATGGAAACACCATATATTTT	CASSRRGNDGNTIYF
.	TRBV30	TRBD1	TRBJ1-5	TGTGCCTGGAGTGTCCCTCGGACAGGTGACTACAATCAGCCCCAGCATTTT	CAWSVPRTGDYNQPQHF
.	TRBV2	.	TRBJ2-7	TGTGCCAGCAGTGGGGACACCCGGAGCTCCTACGAGCAGTACTTC	CASSGDTRSSYEQYF
.	TRBV14	TRBD1	TRBJ1-5	TGTGCCAGCAGCCTCAGGGGGAACAATCAGCCCCAGCATTTT	CASSLRGNNQPQHF
once	TRBV29-1	TRBD1	TRBJ2-7	TGCAGCGTTGGGGACAGGGGGCTCTACGAGCAGTACTTC	CSVGDRGLYEQYF
.	TRBV19	TRBD1	TRBJ1-2	TGTGCCAGTAGTAAGGGACAGACGAGAGCTAACTATGGCTACACCTTC	CASSKGQTRANYGYTF
.	TRBV11-2	TRBD2	TRBJ2-3	TGTGCCAGCAGCTTAGCGAGAGGAACTAGCGGAACCACAGATACGCAGTATTTT	CASSLARGTSGTTDTQYF
once	TRBV18	TRBD2	TRBJ2-2	TGTGCCAGCTCACCACCATCTAGCGGGAGTTCTGGGGAGCTGTTTTTT	CASSPPSSGSSGELFF
once	TRBV30	.	TRBJ1-3	TGTGCCTGGGTGGGTCAACCCTCTGGAAACACCATATATTTT	CAWVGQPSGNTIYF
.	TRBV7-6	.	TRBJ1-1	TGTGCCAGCAGCTTTTCAACAGGGATGGCTGAAGCTTTCTTT	CASSFSTGMAEAFF
once	TRBV11-3	.	TRBJ2-1	TGTGCCAGCAGCCCAACCCTTCGAACCAATGAGCAGTTCTTC	CASSPTLRTNEQFF
.	TRBV7-9	.	TRBJ2-1	TGTGCCAGCAGCTTAGGGCTAGCCCTGGGGAATGAGCAGTTCTTC	CASSLGLALGNEQFF
.	TRBV10-3	.	TRBJ1-4	TGTGCCATCAGTGAGCGGCAGGGGCGCGGTGAAAAACTGTTTTTT	CAISERQGRGEKLFF
.	TRBV7-2	.	TRBJ1-6	TGTGCCAGCACCCCGATGGGGCCAGCCAATAATTCACCCCTCCACTTT	CASTPMGPANNSPLHF
.	TRBV25-1	TRBD2	TRBJ2-3	TGTGCCAGCAGTGAGTTACTAGCGGGAGTGCCAGATACGCAGTATTTT	CASSELLAGVPDTQYF
.	TRBV7-3	.	TRBJ2-1	TGTGCCAGCAGCTTAGATGCCGCTAGCCCCTTTGGCGATGAGCAGTTCTTC	CASSLDAASPFGDEQFF